This entry describes one T cell receptor (beta chain). The antigen is not known. Primers for the PCR totalled 60 Vbeta and 13 Jbeta. TCRdb's table, derived via immunoSEQ multiplex PCR, lists solely in-frame clones and lacks some. The profile shows 180,000 or so clones, more than 75% of them singletons. The sample is drawn from a study of cytomegalovirus exposure and HLA in healthy donors. Study observations and caveats: A later analysis found most CMV-associated TCR beta chains apparently HLA-restricted. Fewer N-insertions (relative to the roughly 730-donor mean) were reportedly seen in an Asian-associated ancestry cluster in a later analysis. Association of a missense DCLRE1C variant with TCR beta V- and J-gene trimming was reported in a later analysis.

The V gene's germline CDR1 is PRHDT and CDR2 FYEKMQ (reference sequence). This CDR3 contains 13 residues. V was trimmed by 5 bases and J by 5 bases, leaving 13 bases between them. The specimen sequenced was PBMCs. V is TRBV13 and J is TRBJ2-7; D not certain. The TCR comes from a woman aged 45-60 years in good health and CMV-seropositive. This CDR3 is CASSPKRLHEQYF. The CDR3, as DNA: TGTGCCAGCAGCCCCAAACGACTTCACGAGCAGTACTTC.